The rows below give T cell receptor beta chains drawn from one sample of a study of T cell responses to AZD1222 COVID-19 vaccine. Sequencing used immunoSEQ multiplex PCR; TCRdb keeps in-frame clones, though not all of them. The repertoire includes 150,000 to 200,000 clones, roughly 92% of them detected once, and under 1.5% sits in the top ten. The specimen comprised peripheral blood, sampled 28 days after the second AZD1222 dose. These receptor sequences come from an adult who received the AZD1222 COVID-19 vaccine. Each CDR3 is given with its conserved first and last residue. D genes are given only for firm matches. Part of the rows lack a size; the others show once, few, many or a class for expanded clones.

cdr3_nt: TGCGCCAGCAGCTTAAAGGACAGGGAGGTCCACGAGCAGTACTTC
cdr3_aa: CASSLKDREVHEQYF
d_call: TRBD1
clone_size: .
v_call: TRBV5-1
j_call: TRBJ2-7
cdr3_length: 15

cdr3_nt: TGTGCCAGCAGTTCGGGCCCCCCAGAGACCCAGTACTTC
cdr3_aa: CASSSGPPETQYF
d_call: .
clone_size: .
v_call: TRBV7-3
j_call: TRBJ2-5
cdr3_length: 13

cdr3_nt: TGCAGCGCTTGCCGGGACTCGGGCACTGAAGCTTTCTTT
cdr3_aa: CSACRDSGTEAFF
d_call: .
clone_size: .
v_call: TRBV29-1
j_call: TRBJ1-1
cdr3_length: 13

cdr3_nt: TGTGCCAGCAGCTTAATTCCGGTCAGGAACACTGAAGCTTTCTTT
cdr3_aa: CASSLIPVRNTEAFF
d_call: .
clone_size: few
v_call: TRBV7-3
j_call: TRBJ1-1
cdr3_length: 15

cdr3_nt: TGTGCCAGCAGTAGGAGGGACTATGGCTACACCTTC
cdr3_aa: CASSRRDYGYTF
d_call: .
clone_size: .
v_call: TRBV6-5
j_call: TRBJ1-2
cdr3_length: 12

cdr3_nt: TGTGCCAGCAGTTCCGGGACAGGGTTGGGAAACACCATATATTTT
cdr3_aa: CASSSGTGLGNTIYF
d_call: TRBD1
clone_size: .
v_call: TRBV6-5
j_call: TRBJ1-3
cdr3_length: 15

cdr3_nt: TGTGCCAGCAGTACCTTTCTAGGCCCAAATAATGAAAAACTGTTTTTT
cdr3_aa: CASSTFLGPNNEKLFF
d_call: .
clone_size: few
v_call: TRBV6-6
j_call: TRBJ1-4
cdr3_length: 16

cdr3_nt: TGTGCCAGCAGCACCGGGACTAGCGGGAGGGAATTTTACGAGCAGTACTTC
cdr3_aa: CASSTGTSGREFYEQYF
d_call: TRBD2
clone_size: once
v_call: TRBV7-8
j_call: TRBJ2-7
cdr3_length: 17

cdr3_nt: TGTGCCAGCAGTGAAAAACAGGGGGCGAATGGCTACACCTTC
cdr3_aa: CASSEKQGANGYTF
d_call: TRBD1
clone_size: .
v_call: TRBV2
j_call: TRBJ1-2
cdr3_length: 14

cdr3_nt: TGTGCCAGCAGCTTGGACAGGGGTTACTCACCCCTCCACTTT
cdr3_aa: CASSLDRGYSPLHF
d_call: TRBD1
clone_size: .
v_call: TRBV14
j_call: TRBJ1-6
cdr3_length: 14

cdr3_nt: TGTGCCAGCAGCCAAGGGACTAGCGGCCAAGAGACCCAGTACTTC
cdr3_aa: CASSQGTSGQETQYF
d_call: TRBD2
clone_size: .
v_call: TRBV4-2
j_call: TRBJ2-5
cdr3_length: 15

cdr3_nt: TGTGCCAGCAGACCTAATTTGGGCAATGAGCAGTTCTTC
cdr3_aa: CASRPNLGNEQFF
d_call: .
clone_size: .
v_call: TRBV12-3/TRBV12-4
j_call: TRBJ2-1
cdr3_length: 13

cdr3_nt: TGTGCCAGCTTGGGGGCCATCACTATCGGCTCCTATAATTCACCCCTCCACTTT
cdr3_aa: CASLGAITIGSYNSPLHF
d_call: .
clone_size: once
v_call: TRBV5-8
j_call: TRBJ1-6
cdr3_length: 18

cdr3_nt: TGCGCCAGCATGCTTGGCGGGGGGCAAGAGACCCAGTACTTC
cdr3_aa: CASMLGGGQETQYF
d_call: TRBD2
clone_size: .
v_call: TRBV5-1
j_call: TRBJ2-5
cdr3_length: 14